The clone carrying this TCR beta chain appeared many times. Antigen specificity is unknown. This entry belongs to a study of read filtering for tumor transcriptome and immune sequencing. Regarding the study as a whole: Approximately 80% of IR-seq clonotypes had one read, totaling around 3.3% of reads; RNA-seq: 74.6% and 44.6%.

CDR1 MNHEY and CDR2 SVGAGI come from the germline V gene. Deletions cut 6 bases from V and 4 bases from J, with 13 bases between. There are 13 residues in the CDR3. Molecular barcoded adaptors covering alpha/delta and beta/gamma chains were used on roughly 370 ng RNA. TCRdb redid the calling of the reads with MiXCR, one entry per CDR3 protein. This table holds around 130,000 distinct CDR3 sequences, about an eighth found once. The TCR comes from a donor older than 35 with multiple myeloma. V gene TRBV6-5 combines with J gene TRBJ2-7; D might be TRBD1 or TRBD2, each matching 6 bases. Sequenced: a population of CD138-negative cells sorted from bone marrow. The CDR3 loop reads CASRPGAGYEQYF. The CDR3, as DNA: TGTGCCAGCAGACCGGGGGCAGGGTACGAGCAGTACTTC.